This T cell receptor (beta chain) is from a study of shared clonotypes between healthy human individuals. Study overall: Participating donors consisted of a couple of women and a few men aged 18 to 49.

Trimming shortened V by 3 bases and J by 1 base, and 6 bases separated the two germline ends. The CDR3 has 12 residues. Per germline, CDR1 SQVTM and CDR2 ANQGSEA. Profiled with immunoSEQ multiplex PCR; TCRdb holds only in-frame clones, not every one. The sample lists roughly 2.2 million clones; approximately 95% were seen once. The receptor comes from a young man in good health. Some clones in this sample may be carry-over from other donors' samples. Sequencing used naive CD4+ T cells from PBMCs. Indicated subset: CD45RA+ positively selected. This chain uses TRBV29-1 with TRBJ1-1; D is uncertain. For the CDR3, the DNA is TGCAGCGTTGATGCATGGAACACTGAAGCTTTCTTT. Protein sequence: CSVDAWNTEAFF.